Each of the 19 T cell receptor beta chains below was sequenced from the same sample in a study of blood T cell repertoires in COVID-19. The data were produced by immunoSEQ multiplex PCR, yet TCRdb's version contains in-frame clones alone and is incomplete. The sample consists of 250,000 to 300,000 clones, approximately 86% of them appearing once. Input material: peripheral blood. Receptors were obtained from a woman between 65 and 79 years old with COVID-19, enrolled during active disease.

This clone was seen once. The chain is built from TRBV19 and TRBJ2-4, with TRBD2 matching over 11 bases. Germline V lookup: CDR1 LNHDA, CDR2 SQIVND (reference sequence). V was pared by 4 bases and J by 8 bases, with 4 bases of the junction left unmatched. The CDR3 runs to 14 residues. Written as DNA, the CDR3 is TGTGCCAGTAGTACGACTAGCGGGGTAGACATTCAGTACTTC. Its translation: CASSTTSGVDIQYF.

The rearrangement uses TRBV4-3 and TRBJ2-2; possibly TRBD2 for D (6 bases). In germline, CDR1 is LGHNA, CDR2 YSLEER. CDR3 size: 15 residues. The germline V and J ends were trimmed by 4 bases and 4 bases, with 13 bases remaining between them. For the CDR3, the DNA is TGCGCCAGCAGCCGGCAACCCGGGGGCACCGGGGAGCTGTTTTTT. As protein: CASSRQPGGTGELFF.

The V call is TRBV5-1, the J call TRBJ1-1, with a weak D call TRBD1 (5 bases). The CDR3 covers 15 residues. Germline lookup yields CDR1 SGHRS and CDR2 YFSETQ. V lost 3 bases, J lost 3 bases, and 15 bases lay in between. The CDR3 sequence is CASSWAGHSDTEAFF. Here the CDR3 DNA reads TGCGCCAGCAGCTGGGCCGGACACTCGGACACTGAAGCTTTCTTT.

CDR3 protein: CASSPPTDTQYF. The CDR3 nucleotides read TGCGCCAGCAGCCCTCCCACAGATACGCAGTATTTT. The chain has TRBV4-1 and TRBJ2-3; D is uncertain. V shed 4 bases and J shed 2 bases, with 4 bases lying between them. CDR3 length: 12 residues. CDR1 is MGHRA, CDR2 YSYEKL, per germline.

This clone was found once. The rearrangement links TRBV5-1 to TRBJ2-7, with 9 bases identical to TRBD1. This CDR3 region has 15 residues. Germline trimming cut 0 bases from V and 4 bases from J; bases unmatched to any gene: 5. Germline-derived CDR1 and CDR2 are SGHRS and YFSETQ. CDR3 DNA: TGCGCCAGCAGCTTGGTTTCTGGGACAGGGTACGAGCAGTACTTC. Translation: CASSLVSGTGYEQYF.

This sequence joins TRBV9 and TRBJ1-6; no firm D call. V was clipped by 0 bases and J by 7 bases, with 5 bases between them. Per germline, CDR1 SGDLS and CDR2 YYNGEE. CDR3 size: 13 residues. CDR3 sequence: CASSVVENSPLHF. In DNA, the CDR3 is TGTGCCAGCAGCGTAGTGGAGAATTCACCCCTCCACTTT.

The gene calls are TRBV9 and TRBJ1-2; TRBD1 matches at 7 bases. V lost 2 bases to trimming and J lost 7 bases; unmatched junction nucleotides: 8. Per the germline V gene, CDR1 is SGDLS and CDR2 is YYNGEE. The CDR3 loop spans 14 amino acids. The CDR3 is CASSVTGFKAGYTF. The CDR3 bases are TGTGCCAGCAGCGTGACAGGGTTTAAGGCTGGCTACACCTTC.

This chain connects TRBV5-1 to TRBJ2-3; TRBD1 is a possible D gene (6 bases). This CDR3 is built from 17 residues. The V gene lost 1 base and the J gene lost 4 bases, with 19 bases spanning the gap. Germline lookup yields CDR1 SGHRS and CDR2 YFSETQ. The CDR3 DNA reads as TGCGCCAGCAGCTTGATTCTAGGAGATAAGGGGGCAGATACGCAGTATTTT. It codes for CASSLILGDKGADTQYF.

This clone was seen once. The CDR3 here is CASSLLGGGYNEQFF. In DNA, the CDR3 is TGTGCCAGCAGCTTATTGGGGGGAGGATACAATGAGCAGTTCTTC. The chain links TRBV11-3 to TRBJ2-1; tentatively, D is TRBD2 (6 bases). The V gene lost 2 bases and the J gene lost 4 bases, with 12 bases spanning the gap. Germline loops: CDR1 SGHNT, CDR2 YENEEA. The length of the CDR3 is 15 residues.

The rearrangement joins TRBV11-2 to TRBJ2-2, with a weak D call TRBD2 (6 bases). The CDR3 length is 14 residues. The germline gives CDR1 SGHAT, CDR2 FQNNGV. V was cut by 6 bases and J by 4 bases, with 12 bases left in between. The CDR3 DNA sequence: TGTGCCAGCAGGCAGGCGGGGCGCACCGGGGAGCTGTTTTTT. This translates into CASRQAGRTGELFF.

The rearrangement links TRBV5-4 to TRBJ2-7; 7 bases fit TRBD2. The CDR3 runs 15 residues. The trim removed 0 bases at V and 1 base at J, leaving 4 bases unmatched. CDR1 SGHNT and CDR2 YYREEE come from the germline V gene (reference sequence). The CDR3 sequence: CASSLGGGQSYEQYF. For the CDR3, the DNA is TGTGCCAGCAGCTTGGGGGGGGGTCAGTCCTACGAGCAGTACTTC.

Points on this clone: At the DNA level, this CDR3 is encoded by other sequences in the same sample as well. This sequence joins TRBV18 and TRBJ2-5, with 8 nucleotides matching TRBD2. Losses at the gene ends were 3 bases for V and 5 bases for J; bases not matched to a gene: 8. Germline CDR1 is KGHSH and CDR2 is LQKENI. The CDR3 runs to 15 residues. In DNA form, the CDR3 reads TGTGCCAGCTCACCTCTCGGGGGGGCGGTGGAGACCCAGTACTTC. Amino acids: CASSPLGGAVETQYF.

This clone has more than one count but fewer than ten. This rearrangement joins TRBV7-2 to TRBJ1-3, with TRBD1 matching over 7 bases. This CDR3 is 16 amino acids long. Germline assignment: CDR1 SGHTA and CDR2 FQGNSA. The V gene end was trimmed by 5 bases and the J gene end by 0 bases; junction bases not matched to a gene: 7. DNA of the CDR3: TGTGCCAGCAGCGCCGGGACAGTTCTCTCTGGAAACACCATATATTTT. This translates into CASSAGTVLSGNTIYF.

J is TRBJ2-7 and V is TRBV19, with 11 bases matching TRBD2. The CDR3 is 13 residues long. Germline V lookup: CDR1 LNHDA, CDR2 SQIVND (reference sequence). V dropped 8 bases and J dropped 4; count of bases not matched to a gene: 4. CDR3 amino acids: CASARLAGYEQYF. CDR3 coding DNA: TGTGCCAGTGCCCGACTAGCGGGGTACGAGCAGTACTTC.

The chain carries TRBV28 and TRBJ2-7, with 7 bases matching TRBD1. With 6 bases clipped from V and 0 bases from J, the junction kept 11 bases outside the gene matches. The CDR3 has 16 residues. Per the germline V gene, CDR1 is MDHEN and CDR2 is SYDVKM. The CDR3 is CASSSLGQASSYEQYF. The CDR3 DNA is TGTGCCAGCAGCTCTCTCGGACAGGCCAGCTCCTACGAGCAGTACTTC.

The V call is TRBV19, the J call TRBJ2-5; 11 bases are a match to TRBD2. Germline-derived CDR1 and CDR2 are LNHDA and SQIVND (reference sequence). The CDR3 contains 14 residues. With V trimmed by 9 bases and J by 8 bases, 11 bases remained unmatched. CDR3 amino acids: CARGTSGGPGTQYF. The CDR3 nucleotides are TGTGCCAGAGGGACTAGCGGCGGGCCAGGAACCCAGTACTTC.

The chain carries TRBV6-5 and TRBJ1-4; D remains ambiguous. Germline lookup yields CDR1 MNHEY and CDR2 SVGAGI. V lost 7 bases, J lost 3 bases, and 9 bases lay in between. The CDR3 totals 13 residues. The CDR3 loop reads CASKRLANEKLFF. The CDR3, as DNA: TGTGCCAGCAAAAGACTGGCTAATGAAAAACTGTTTTTT.

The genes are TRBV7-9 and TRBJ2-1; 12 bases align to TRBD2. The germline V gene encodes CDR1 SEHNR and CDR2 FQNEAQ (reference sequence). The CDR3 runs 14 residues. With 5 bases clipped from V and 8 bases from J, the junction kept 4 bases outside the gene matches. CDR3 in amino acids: CASSPSGGGHEQFF. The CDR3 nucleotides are TGTGCCAGCAGCCCTAGCGGGGGGGGGCATGAGCAGTTCTTC.

Here the CDR3 reads CASSPWTGNTDTQYF. CDR3 nucleotides: TGTGCCAGCAGCCCATGGACAGGGAACACAGATACGCAGTATTTT. The rearrangement uses TRBV5-8 and TRBJ2-3; 8 bases align to TRBD1. This CDR3 comprises 15 residues. Germline CDR1 and CDR2: SGHTS and YDEGEE. With V trimmed by 4 bases and J by 2 bases, 6 bases remained unmatched.